This T cell receptor (beta chain) was recorded in a study of T cells after yellow fever vaccination. This clonotype came up a few times. One entry per CDR3 protein, called by TCRdb with MiXCR from the 5' RACE reads. There are around 550,000 distinct CDR3 sequences in the sample; 15% to 20% occur only once, and around 15% lies in the top ten. Source: PBMCs, taken 15 days after the yellow fever booster vaccination. This TCR derives from a man aged 25 to 40 who received the YFV17D yellow fever vaccine.

The CDR3 region is CASSRGREETQYF. The CDR3 DNA reads as TGTGCCAGCTCCCGGGGGAGGGAGGAGACCCAGTACTTC. The J gene is TRBJ2-5, the V gene TRBV7-2, with TRBD2 matching over 7 bases. This CDR3 contains 13 residues. Germline V CDR1 and CDR2: SGHTA, FQGNSA. Trimming at V came to 8 bases and at J to 5 bases, leaving 8 bases not matched to a gene.